This T cell receptor (beta chain) was captured by sequencing in a study of blood T cell repertoires in COVID-19. Study overall: Sites in the United States, Italy and Spain provided acute and convalescent COVID-19 samples. The analysed material was cDNA or gDNA that came from T cells, B-cell-depleted T cells, or PBMCs.

As originally analysed: It was from reference gene primer amplification that nucleated cell counts were estimated. The table came from immunoSEQ multiplex PCR; TCRdb's copy has only in-frame clones and leaves some out. Clone size and V and J calls were adopted from that table, with D and trimming inferred from the DNA. The sample includes more than 150,000 clones, 70% to 90% of them seen just once. The germline gives CDR1 MDHEN, CDR2 SYDVKM. The junction had 7 bases not matched to a gene; V was cut back by 6 bases and J by 8 bases. CDR3 size: 15 residues. Specimen: peripheral blood. The rearrangement links TRBV28 to TRBJ2-1; 13 bases fit TRBD2. The TCR originated in a man aged 65 to 79 with active or convalescent COVID-19. CDR3 sequence (DNA): TGTGCCAGCAGCGTCGGACTAGCGGGAGACTATGAGCAGTTCTTC. Translation gives CASSVGLAGDYEQFF. Looking up the rest from reference TRBV28 and TRBJ2-1 gives the full variable domain: DVKVTQSSRYLVKRTGEKVFLECVQDMDHENMFWYRQDPGLGLRLIYFSYDVKMKEKGDIPEGYSVSREKKERFSLILESASTNQTSMYLCASSVGLAGDYEQFFGPGTRLTVL.